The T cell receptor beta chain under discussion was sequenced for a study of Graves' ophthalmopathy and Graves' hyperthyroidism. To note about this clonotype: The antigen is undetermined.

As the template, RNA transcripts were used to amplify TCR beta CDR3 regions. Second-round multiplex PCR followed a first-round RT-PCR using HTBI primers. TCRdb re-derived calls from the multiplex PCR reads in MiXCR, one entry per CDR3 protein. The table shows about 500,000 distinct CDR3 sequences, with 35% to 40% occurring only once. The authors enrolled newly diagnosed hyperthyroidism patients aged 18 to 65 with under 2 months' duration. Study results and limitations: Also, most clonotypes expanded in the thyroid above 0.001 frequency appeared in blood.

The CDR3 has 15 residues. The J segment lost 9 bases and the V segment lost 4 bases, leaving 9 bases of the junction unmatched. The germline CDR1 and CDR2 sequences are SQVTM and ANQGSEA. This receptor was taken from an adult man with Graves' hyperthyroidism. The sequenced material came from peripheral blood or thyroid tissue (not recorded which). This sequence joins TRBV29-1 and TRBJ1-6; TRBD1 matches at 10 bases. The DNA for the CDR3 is TGCAGCGTTGTTTCGGGACAGGGGAGCGGTTCACCCCTCCACTTT. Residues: CSVVSGQGSGSPLHF. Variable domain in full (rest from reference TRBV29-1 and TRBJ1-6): SAVISQKPSRDICQRGTSLTIQCQVDSQVTMMFWYRQQPGQSLTLIATANQGSEATYESGFVIDKFPISRPNLTFSTLTVSNMSPEDSSIYLCSVVSGQGSGSPLHFGNGTRLTVT.